These 21 T cell receptor beta chains originate from one sample sequenced in a study of shared clonotypes between healthy human individuals. Produced via immunoSEQ multiplex PCR; TCRdb's table is partial and in-frame only. Among 1,500,000 or so clones listed, over 95% were seen once. Sequencing used naive CD4+ T cells sorted from blood. The subset: CD45RA+ positively selected. The source is a man under 40 in good health.

The rearrangement uses TRBV28 and TRBJ2-7, with 7 bases identical to TRBD1. The CDR3 has 14 amino acids. V lost 5 bases to trimming and J lost 2 bases; unmatched junction nucleotides: 6. The V gene's germline CDR1 is MDHEN and CDR2 SYDVKM. The CDR3 is CASSPRQGTYEQYF. CDR3 nucleotides: TGTGCCAGCAGTCCCCGACAGGGAACCTACGAGCAGTACTTC.

About this clone: Other DNA sequences in this sample translate to the same CDR3. The chain links TRBV18 to TRBJ1-1; D is ambiguous. The CDR3 has 14 residues. V was trimmed by 3 bases and J by 0 bases, leaving 8 bases between them. In germline, CDR1 is KGHSH, CDR2 LQKENI. The CDR3 DNA is TGTGCCAGCTCACCGAGTCAAGTGAACACTGAAGCTTTCTTT. Residues: CASSPSQVNTEAFF.

V and J are TRBV19 and TRBJ1-1, with D tentatively TRBD1 (6 bases). V lost 2 bases, J lost 11 bases, and 15 bases lay in between. Germline V gene lookup returns CDR1 LNHDA and CDR2 SQIVND (reference sequence). The CDR3 consists of 13 residues. The CDR3 region is CASSIISSGAAFF. DNA of the CDR3: TGTGCCAGTAGTATAATTAGTTCGGGGGCGGCTTTCTTT.

The chain links TRBV6-5 to TRBJ2-1; 8 bases are a match to TRBD2. V lost 6 bases to trimming and J lost 5 bases; unmatched junction nucleotides: 3. The CDR3 is made up of 13 amino acids. Per germline, CDR1 MNHEY and CDR2 SVGAGI. The CDR3 spells CASSKLADNEQFF. The CDR3 nucleotides read TGTGCCAGCAGCAAACTAGCGGACAATGAGCAGTTCTTC.

The CDR3, as DNA: TGTGCCAGTTCGGTCGGGGAGGGACGCACAGATACGCAGTATTTT. Translation: CASSVGEGRTDTQYF. The rearrangement links TRBV2 to TRBJ2-3, with 7 bases that match TRBD2. The CDR3 length is 15 residues. Unmatched junction bases numbered 10, after V lost 9 bases and J lost 1 base. Per germline, CDR1 SNHLY and CDR2 FYNNEI. Full variable domain (missing parts from reference TRBV2 and TRBJ2-3): EPEVTQTPSHQVTQMGQEVILRCVPISNHLYFYWYRQILGQKVEFLVSFYNNEISEKSEIFDDQFSVERPDGSNFTLKIRSTKLEDSAMYFCASSVGEGRTDTQYFGPGTRLTVL.

V gene TRBV5-6 combines with J gene TRBJ2-3; 8 bases are a match to TRBD2. The CDR3 is 16 amino acids. From germline, CDR1 is SGHDT and CDR2 YYEEEE. The trim removed 2 bases at V and 1 base at J, leaving 6 bases unmatched. The CDR3 region has the DNA TGTGCCAGCAGCTTACTTATTAGCGGGGGCACAGATACGCAGTATTTT. As protein: CASSLLISGGTDTQYF.

The CDR3: CASGFANRGMANTGELFF. The CDR3 bases are TGTGCTAGTGGTTTTGCTAACCGTGGGATGGCAAACACCGGGGAGCTGTTTTTT. The chain is built from TRBV12-5 and TRBJ2-2; no clear D. The CDR3 totals 18 residues. Germline V gene lookup returns CDR1 LGHNT and CDR2 FRNRAP. Deletions cut 3 bases from V and 2 bases from J, with 19 bases between.

The chain is built from TRBV28 and TRBJ1-2; 10 positions agree with TRBD1. The CDR3 runs 14 residues. V lost 5 bases and J lost 7; bases outside the gene matches: 7. Per the germline V gene, CDR1 is MDHEN and CDR2 is SYDVKM. As DNA, the CDR3 is TGTGCCAGCAGTGAGACAGGGGGCGCGAGTGGCTACACCTTC. Protein product: CASSETGGASGYTF.

Notes on this clone: Other DNA sequences within the sample encode an identical CDR3. The rearrangement joins TRBV5-4 to TRBJ2-1; D not resolved. The CDR3 loop spans 15 amino acids. V was clipped by 2 bases and J by 0 bases, with 9 bases between them. CDR1 SGHNT and CDR2 YYREEE come from the germline V gene (reference sequence). Here the CDR3 reads CASSFGRTSYNEQFF. CDR3 DNA sequence: TGTGCCAGCAGCTTTGGTCGGACCTCCTACAATGAGCAGTTCTTC. The full variable domain, its missing parts supplied by reference TRBV5-4 and TRBJ2-1, is ETGVTQSPTHLIKTRGQQVTLRCSSQSGHNTVSWYQQALGQGPQFIFQYYREEENGRGNFPPRFSGLQFPNYSSELNVNALELDDSALYLCASSFGRTSYNEQFFGPGTRLTVL.

V is TRBV7-2 and J is TRBJ2-7, with D perhaps TRBD2 (5 bases). The V end lost 0 bases, the J end lost 5 bases, and 8 bases lay between the germline ends. This CDR3 contains 13 residues. Germline CDR1 and CDR2: SGHTA and FQGNSA. CDR3 coding DNA: TGTGCCAGCAGCTTAGCGGGAGCCCACGAGCAGTACTTC. It codes for CASSLAGAHEQYF.

The chain is built from TRBV5-1 and TRBJ2-5; TRBD1 aligns across 7 bases. In germline, CDR1 is SGHRS, CDR2 YFSETQ. V was clipped by 4 bases and J by 4 bases; unmatched bases: 7. CDR3 size: 14 residues. The CDR3 coding sequence is TGCGCCAGCAGCCCGGGACAGCGGATAGAGACCCAGTACTTC. Translating it yields CASSPGQRIETQYF.

The chain joins TRBV5-1 to TRBJ2-3, with 11 bases identical to TRBD2. This CDR3 is built from 16 residues. Trimming removed 4 bases from V and 0 bases from J; junction bases left unmatched: 4. Germline-derived CDR1 and CDR2 are SGHRS and YFSETQ. The CDR3 bases are TGCGCCAGCAGCCAAGGGACTAGCGGCAGCACAGATACGCAGTATTTT. Amino acid sequence: CASSQGTSGSTDTQYF.

V gene TRBV7-8 combines with J gene TRBJ1-2; 10 bases fit TRBD1. Germline CDR1 reads SGHVS; CDR2 reads FQNEAQ. The CDR3 has 15 amino acids. J was trimmed by 4 bases and V by 3 bases; bases with no gene match: 5. DNA of the CDR3: TGTGCCAGCAGCTTTGACAGGGGGCTACTCTATGGCTACACCTTC. This sequence encodes CASSFDRGLLYGYTF.

This clone was recorded once. V gene TRBV29-1 combines with J gene TRBJ2-3; D is uncertain. Looked up from germline, CDR1 is SQVTM and CDR2 is ANQGSEA. CDR3 length equals 12 residues. Trimming took off 2 bases at V and 5 bases at J, with 8 bases between the two ends. The DNA of the CDR3 is TGCAGCGTTGAAACCCGGAGAGATACGCAGTATTTT. Translated: CSVETRRDTQYF.

The CDR3 protein is CASSSRTSGRTYNEQFF. DNA of the CDR3: TGTGCCAGCAGCTCCAGGACTAGCGGGAGGACCTACAATGAGCAGTTCTTC. The V and J genes are TRBV5-6 and TRBJ2-1, with 14 bases matching TRBD2. The CDR3 loop spans 17 amino acids. Germline CDR1 is SGHDT and CDR2 is YYEEEE. V shed 3 bases and J 2 bases; nucleotides not matched to a gene: 4. Full variable domain (rest looked up from reference TRBV5-6 and TRBJ2-1): DAGVTQSPTHLIKTRGQQVTLRCSPKSGHDTVSWYQQALGQGPQFIFQYYEEEERQRGNFPDRFSGHQFPNYSSELNVNALLLGDSALYLCASSSRTSGRTYNEQFFGPGTRLTVL.

J is TRBJ1-2 and V is TRBV7-9; possible D gene TRBD1, 6 bases. The germline V gene has CDR1 SEHNR and CDR2 FQNEAQ (reference sequence). V gave up 5 bases and J gave up 4 bases, with 14 bases separating them. The CDR3 is 14 residues long. The CDR3 DNA follows: TGTGCCAGCAGCCCCCTGGAGGGGGGCTATGGCTACACCTTC. The encoded protein is CASSPLEGGYGYTF.

J is TRBJ2-2 and V is TRBV5-1, with D maybe TRBD2 (6 bases). Germline CDR1 SGHRS, CDR2 YFSETQ. Trimming took 4 bases from V and 5 from J, leaving 18 bases between them. The CDR3 loop spans 16 amino acids. DNA for the CDR3: TGCGCCAGCAGCCGTCCCCGGGAGCTAGAAACCGGGGAGCTGTTTTTT. This translates into CASSRPRELETGELFF.

To note about this clone: The sample contains more than one DNA sequence encoding this CDR3. The rearrangement joins TRBV5-1 to TRBJ2-5, with D perhaps matching TRBD1 (5 bases). V was pared by 2 bases and J by 3 bases, with 8 bases between. Germline values: CDR1 SGHRS, CDR2 YFSETQ. CDR3 length equals 13 residues. CDR3 DNA sequence: TGCGCCAGCAGCTTAGGGGTAGAAGAGACCCAGTACTTC. Translating gives CASSLGVEETQYF.

The chain is built from TRBV11-3 and TRBJ2-7; 16 nucleotides align to TRBD2. V lost 4 bases to trimming and J lost 9 bases; unmatched junction nucleotides: 15. Germline assignment: CDR1 SGHNT and CDR2 YENEEA. There are 18 residues in the CDR3. The CDR3 sequence: CASSSRDMGLAGGPWQYF. In DNA, the CDR3 is TGTGCCAGCAGCTCGCGGGACATGGGACTAGCGGGAGGGCCTTGGCAGTACTTC.

The chain has TRBV5-1 and TRBJ2-6; D is perhaps TRBD1 (6 bases). Germline V CDR1 and CDR2: SGHRS, YFSETQ. Trimming removed 6 bases from V and 0 bases from J, with 13 bases in between. This CDR3 has 16 residues. The CDR3 here is CASNGQSVSGANVLTF. CDR3 DNA: TGCGCCAGCAACGGACAGTCAGTCTCTGGGGCCAACGTCCTGACTTTC.

V gene TRBV9 combines with J gene TRBJ2-1; D is ambiguous. Trimming left V 3 bases short and J 0 bases short, with 19 bases between. This CDR3 contains 18 residues. Germline V gene sequence: CDR1 SGDLS, CDR2 YYNGEE. The CDR3 DNA follows: TGTGCCAGCAGCGAGGCCGGGTTGGCGCGGAGCTCCTACAATGAGCAGTTCTTC. As protein: CASSEAGLARSSYNEQFF.